This T cell receptor (beta chain) appears in the sequencing data of a study of Ad26.COV2.S vaccination and SARS-CoV-2 variants. Study-wide results and caveats: In vaccinated individuals, spike-specific CD8+ and CD4+ T cell responses reportedly displayed substantial breadth. For non-spike TCRs, breadth in vaccine recipients resembled that in placebo recipients. Vaccinees displayed broader spike-specific TCR repertoires than placebo recipients.

Specified treatment: 15 to 20 received Ad26.COV2.S at low or high dose, single or two shots; roughly five received placebo; per-sample allocation not given. Specimens were obtained on day 63 following the first vaccine or placebo injection. The vaccine antigen was prefusion-stabilized Wuhan SARS-CoV-2 spike. Sequenced by immunoSEQ multiplex PCR; TCRdb stores in-frame clones only, minus some. Of about 430,000 clones detected, over 75% appear once; the ten largest clones hold 10% to 15%. Turning to this clone: Antigen: not known.

This specimen was peripheral blood, taken in a trial of Ad26.COV2.S vaccine versus placebo. The source is a person aged 18-65 years who received the Ad26.COV2.S COVID-19 vaccine or a placebo.

The CDR3 loop is CASTRQEPTYEQYF. CDR3 nucleotides: TGTGCCAGCACCCGACAGGAACCAACCTACGAGCAGTACTTC. This chain links TRBV6-5 with TRBJ2-7; possibly TRBD1 for D (6 bases). V dropped 7 bases and J dropped 2 bases, with 15 bases sitting between them. The CDR3 spans 14 residues. The germline CDR1 and CDR2 sequences are MNHEY and SVGAGI.